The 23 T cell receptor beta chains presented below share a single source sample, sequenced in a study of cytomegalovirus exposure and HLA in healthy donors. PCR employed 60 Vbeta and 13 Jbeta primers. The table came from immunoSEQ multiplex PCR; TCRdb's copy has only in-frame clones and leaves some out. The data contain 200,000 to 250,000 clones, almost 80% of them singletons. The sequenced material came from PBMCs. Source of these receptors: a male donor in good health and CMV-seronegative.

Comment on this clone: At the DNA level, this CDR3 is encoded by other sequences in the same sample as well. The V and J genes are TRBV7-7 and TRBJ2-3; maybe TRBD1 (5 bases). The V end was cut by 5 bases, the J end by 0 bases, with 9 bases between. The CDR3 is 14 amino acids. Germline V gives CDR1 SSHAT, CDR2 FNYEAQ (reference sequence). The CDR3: CASSLGPSTDTQYF. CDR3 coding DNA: TGTGCCAGCAGCCTGGGGCCTAGCACAGATACGCAGTATTTT.

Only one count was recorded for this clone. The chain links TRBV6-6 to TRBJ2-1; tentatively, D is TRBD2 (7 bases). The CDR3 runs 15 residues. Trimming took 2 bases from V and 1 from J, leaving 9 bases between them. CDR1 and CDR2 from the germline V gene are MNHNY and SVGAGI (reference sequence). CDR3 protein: CASSYAGASYNEQFF. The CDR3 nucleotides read TGTGCCAGCAGTTACGCGGGGGCATCCTACAATGAGCAGTTCTTC.

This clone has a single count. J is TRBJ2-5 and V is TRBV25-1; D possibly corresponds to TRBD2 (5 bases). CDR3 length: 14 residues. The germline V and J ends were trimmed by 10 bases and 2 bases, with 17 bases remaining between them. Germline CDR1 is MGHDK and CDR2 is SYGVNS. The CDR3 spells CATSADFQQETQYF. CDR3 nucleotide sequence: TGTGCCACCTCCGCGGACTTTCAGCAAGAGACCCAGTACTTC.

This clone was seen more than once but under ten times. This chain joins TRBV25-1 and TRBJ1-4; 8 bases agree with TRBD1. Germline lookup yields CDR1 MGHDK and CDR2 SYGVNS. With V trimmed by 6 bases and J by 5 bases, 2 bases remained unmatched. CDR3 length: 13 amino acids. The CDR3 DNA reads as TGTGCCAGCAGCGGACAGGGAAATGAAAAACTGTTTTTT. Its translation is CASSGQGNEKLFF.

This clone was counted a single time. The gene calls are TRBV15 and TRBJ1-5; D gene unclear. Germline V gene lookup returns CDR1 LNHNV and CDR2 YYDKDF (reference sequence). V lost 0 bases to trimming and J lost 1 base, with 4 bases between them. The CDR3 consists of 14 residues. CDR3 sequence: CATSREESNQPQHF. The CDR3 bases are TGTGCCACCAGCAGAGAGGAGAGCAATCAGCCCCAGCATTTT.

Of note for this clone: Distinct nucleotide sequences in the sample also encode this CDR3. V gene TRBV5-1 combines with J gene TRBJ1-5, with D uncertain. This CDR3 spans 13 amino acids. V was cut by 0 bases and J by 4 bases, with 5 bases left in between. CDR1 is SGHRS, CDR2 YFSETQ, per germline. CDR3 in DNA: TGCGCCAGCAGCTTGGGCCTAAATCAGCCCCAGCATTTT. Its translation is CASSLGLNQPQHF.

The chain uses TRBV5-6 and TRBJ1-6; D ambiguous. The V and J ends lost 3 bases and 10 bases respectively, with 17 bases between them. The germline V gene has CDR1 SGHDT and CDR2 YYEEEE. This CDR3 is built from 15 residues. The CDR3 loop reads CASSSNSGLLSPLHF. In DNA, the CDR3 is TGTGCCAGCAGCTCCAACTCCGGACTCCTATCACCCCTCCACTTT.

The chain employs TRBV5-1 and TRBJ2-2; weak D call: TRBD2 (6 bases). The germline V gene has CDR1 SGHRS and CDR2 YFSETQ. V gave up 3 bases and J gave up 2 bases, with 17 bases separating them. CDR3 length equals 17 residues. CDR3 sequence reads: CASSSPPGLQNTGELFF. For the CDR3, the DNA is TGCGCCAGCAGCTCACCCCCGGGACTTCAAAACACCGGGGAGCTGTTTTTT. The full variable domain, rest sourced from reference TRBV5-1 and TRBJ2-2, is KAGVTQTPRYLIKTRGQQVTLSCSPISGHRSVSWYQQTPGQGLQFLFEYFSETQRNKGNFPGRFSGRQFSNSRSEMNVSTLELGDSALYLCASSSPPGLQNTGELFFGEGSRLTVL.

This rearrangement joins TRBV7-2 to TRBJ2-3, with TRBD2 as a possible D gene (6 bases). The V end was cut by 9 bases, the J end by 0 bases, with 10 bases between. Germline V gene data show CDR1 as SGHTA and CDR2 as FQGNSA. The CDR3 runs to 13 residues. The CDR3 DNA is TGTGCCAGTATAGCGGCTAGCACAGATACGCAGTATTTT. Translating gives CASIAASTDTQYF.

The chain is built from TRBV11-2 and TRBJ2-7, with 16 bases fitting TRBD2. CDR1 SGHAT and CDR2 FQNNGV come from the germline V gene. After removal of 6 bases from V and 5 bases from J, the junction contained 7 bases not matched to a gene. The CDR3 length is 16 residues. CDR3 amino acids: CASSRGLAGGFNEQYF. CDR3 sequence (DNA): TGTGCCAGCAGTCGGGGACTAGCGGGAGGGTTCAACGAGCAGTACTTC.

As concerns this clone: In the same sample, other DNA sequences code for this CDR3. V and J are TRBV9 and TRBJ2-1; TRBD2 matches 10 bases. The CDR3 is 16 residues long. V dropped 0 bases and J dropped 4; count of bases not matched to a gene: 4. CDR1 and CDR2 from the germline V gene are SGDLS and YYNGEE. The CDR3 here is CASSVGLAGLYNEQFF. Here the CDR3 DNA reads TGTGCCAGCAGCGTAGGACTAGCGGGTTTATACAATGAGCAGTTCTTC. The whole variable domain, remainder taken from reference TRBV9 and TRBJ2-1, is DSGVTQTPKHLITATGQRVTLRCSPRSGDLSVYWYQQSLDQGLQFLIQYYNGEERAKGNILERFSAQQFPDLHSELNLSSLELGDSALYFCASSVGLAGLYNEQFFGPGTRLTVL.

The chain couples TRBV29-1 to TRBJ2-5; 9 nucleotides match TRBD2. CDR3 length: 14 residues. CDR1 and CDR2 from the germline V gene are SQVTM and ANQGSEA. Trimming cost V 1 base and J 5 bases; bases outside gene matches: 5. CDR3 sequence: CSVEGLAEYETQYF. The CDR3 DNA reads TGCAGCGTTGAAGGACTAGCGGAGTATGAGACCCAGTACTTC.

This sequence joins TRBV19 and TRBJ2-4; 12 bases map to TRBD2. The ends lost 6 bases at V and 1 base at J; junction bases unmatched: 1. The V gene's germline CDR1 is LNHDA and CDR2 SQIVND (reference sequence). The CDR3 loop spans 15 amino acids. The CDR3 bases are TGTGCCAGTAGACTAGCGGGAGGCGCCAAAAACATTCAGTACTTC. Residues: CASRLAGGAKNIQYF. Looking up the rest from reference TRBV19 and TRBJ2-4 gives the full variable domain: DGGITQSPKYLFRKEGQNVTLSCEQNLNHDAMYWYRQDPGQGLRLIYYSQIVNDFQKGDIAEGYSVSREKKESFPLTVTSAQKNPTAFYLCASRLAGGAKNIQYFGAGTRLSVL.

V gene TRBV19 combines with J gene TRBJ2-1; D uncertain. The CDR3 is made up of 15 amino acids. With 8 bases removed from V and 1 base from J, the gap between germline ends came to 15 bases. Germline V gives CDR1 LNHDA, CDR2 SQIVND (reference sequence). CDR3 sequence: CASPVLGESYNEQFF. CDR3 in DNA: TGTGCCAGTCCCGTTTTGGGCGAGTCCTACAATGAGCAGTTCTTC. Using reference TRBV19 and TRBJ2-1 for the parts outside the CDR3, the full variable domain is DGGITQSPKYLFRKEGQNVTLSCEQNLNHDAMYWYRQDPGQGLRLIYYSQIVNDFQKGDIAEGYSVSREKKESFPLTVTSAQKNPTAFYLCASPVLGESYNEQFFGPGTRLTVL.

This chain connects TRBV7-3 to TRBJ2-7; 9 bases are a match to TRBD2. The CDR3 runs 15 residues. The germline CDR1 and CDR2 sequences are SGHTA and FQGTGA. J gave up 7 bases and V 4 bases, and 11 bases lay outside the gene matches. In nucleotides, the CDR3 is TGTGCCAGCAGCTCTGGTGGCGGGAGGGCGGTGGAGCAGTACTTC. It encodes CASSSGGGRAVEQYF.

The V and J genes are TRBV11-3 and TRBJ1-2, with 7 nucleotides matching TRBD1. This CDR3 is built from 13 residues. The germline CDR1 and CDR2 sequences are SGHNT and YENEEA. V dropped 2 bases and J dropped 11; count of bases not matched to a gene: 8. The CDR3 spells CASSLSDRAGYTF. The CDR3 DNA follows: TGTGCCAGCAGCTTATCCGACAGGGCCGGGTACACCTTC.

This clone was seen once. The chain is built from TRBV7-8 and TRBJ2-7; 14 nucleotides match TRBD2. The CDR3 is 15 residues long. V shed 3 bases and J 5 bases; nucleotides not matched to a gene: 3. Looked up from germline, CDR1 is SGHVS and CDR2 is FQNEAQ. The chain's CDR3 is CASSLGLAGEHEQYF. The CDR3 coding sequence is TGTGCCAGCAGCTTGGGACTAGCGGGAGAACACGAGCAGTACTTC.

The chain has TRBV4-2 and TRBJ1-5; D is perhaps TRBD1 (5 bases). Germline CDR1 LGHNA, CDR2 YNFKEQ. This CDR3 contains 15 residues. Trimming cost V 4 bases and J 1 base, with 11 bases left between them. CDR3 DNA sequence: TGTGCCAGCAGCCCCCAGGGAGGCAGCAATCAGCCCCAGCATTTT. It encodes CASSPQGGSNQPQHF.

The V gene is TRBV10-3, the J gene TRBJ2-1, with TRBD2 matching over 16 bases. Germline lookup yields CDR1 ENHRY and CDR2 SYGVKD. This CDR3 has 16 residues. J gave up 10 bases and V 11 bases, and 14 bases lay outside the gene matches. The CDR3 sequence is CASAGTSGRAGPEQFF. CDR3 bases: TGTGCCTCAGCCGGGACTAGCGGGAGGGCCGGTCCCGAGCAGTTCTTC.

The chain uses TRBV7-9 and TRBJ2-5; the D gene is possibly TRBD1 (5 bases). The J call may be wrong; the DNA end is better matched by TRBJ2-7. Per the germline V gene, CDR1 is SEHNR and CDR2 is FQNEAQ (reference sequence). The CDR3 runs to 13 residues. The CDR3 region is CASSQDSTYEQYF. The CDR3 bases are TGTGCCAGCAGCCAAGACAGTACCTACGAGCAGTACTTC.

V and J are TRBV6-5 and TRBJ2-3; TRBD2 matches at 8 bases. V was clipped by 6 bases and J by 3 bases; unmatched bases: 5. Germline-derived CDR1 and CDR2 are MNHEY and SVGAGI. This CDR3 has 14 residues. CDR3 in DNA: TGTGCCAGCAGGACTAGCGACGGGACAGATACGCAGTATTTT. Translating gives CASRTSDGTDTQYF.

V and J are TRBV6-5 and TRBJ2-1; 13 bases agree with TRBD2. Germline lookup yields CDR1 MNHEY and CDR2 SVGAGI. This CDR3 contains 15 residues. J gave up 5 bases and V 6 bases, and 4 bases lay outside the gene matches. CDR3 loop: CASSRGTSGNNEQFF. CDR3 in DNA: TGTGCCAGCAGCCGAGGGACTAGCGGGAACAATGAGCAGTTCTTC.

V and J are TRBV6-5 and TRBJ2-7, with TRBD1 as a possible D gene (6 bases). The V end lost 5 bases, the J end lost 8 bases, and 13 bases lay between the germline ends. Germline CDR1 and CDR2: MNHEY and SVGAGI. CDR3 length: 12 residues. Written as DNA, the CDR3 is TGTGCCAGCAGTGAAGGGTGGGGGCAGCAGTACTTC. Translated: CASSEGWGQQYF.